The 5 T cell receptor beta chains given below trace back to one sample, sequenced in a study of T-cell reconstitution after alpha-beta-depleted transplantation in children. Unique molecular identifiers were incorporated during preparation of the TCRbeta library. TCRdb used MiXCR to reprocess the PCR reads, holding one entry per CDR3 protein. The table records approximately 350,000 distinct CDR3 sequences, roughly 14% of them present only once. This specimen was PBMCs, taken from the stem cell graft. Every receptor here comes from a human donor who donated a stem cell graft to a child with Fanconi anemia.

The chain links TRBV4-3 to TRBJ1-6; D ambiguous. V shed 5 bases and J shed 7 bases, with 6 bases lying between them. Germline-derived CDR1 and CDR2 are LGHNA and YSLEER. The CDR3 contains 12 residues. The DNA for the CDR3 is TGCGCCAGCAGCAGCGCGAATTCACCCCTCCACTTT. This sequence encodes CASSSANSPLHF.

V and J are TRBV6-1 and TRBJ2-2; TRBD2 matches 10 bases. This CDR3 has 17 amino acids. Germline assignment: CDR1 MNHNS and CDR2 SASEGT. V lost 7 bases and J lost 4; bases outside the gene matches: 12. CDR3 protein: CASKVLAGALGTGELFF. The CDR3 nucleotides are TGTGCCAGCAAGGTCCTAGCGGGGGCACTGGGCACCGGGGAGCTGTTTTTT.

This clonotype was seen ten or more times. The V and J genes are TRBV9 and TRBJ2-7; TRBD2 matches at 9 bases. Germline V gives CDR1 SGDLS, CDR2 YYNGEE. Trimming removed 0 bases from V and 3 bases from J; junction bases left unmatched: 7. The CDR3 length is 16 residues. The CDR3 DNA sequence: TGTGCCAGCAGCGTAGGGTCTAGCGGGGATATCTACGAGCAGTACTTC. It specifies CASSVGSSGDIYEQYF.

The chain is built from TRBV24-1 and TRBJ2-2; the match to TRBD1 covers 10 bases. V trimming: 3 bases; J trimming: 4 bases; junction bases outside the gene matches: 7. The CDR3 extends over 17 amino acids. The germline V gene has CDR1 KGHDR and CDR2 SFDVKD. The CDR3, as DNA: TGTGCCACCAGTGATGGACCGGGACAGGGGAGCACCGGGGAGCTGTTTTTT. It is translated as CATSDGPGQGSTGELFF.

The J gene is TRBJ2-3, the V gene TRBV2, with TRBD2 matching 12 bases. CDR3 length: 17 amino acids. From germline, CDR1 is SNHLY and CDR2 FYNNEI. V was pared by 2 bases and J by 3 bases, with 6 bases of the junction left unmatched. CDR3 sequence reads: CASSEKGTSGWTDTQYF. The CDR3, as DNA: TGTGCCAGCAGTGAAAAGGGGACTAGCGGGTGGACAGATACGCAGTATTTT.